This T cell receptor (beta chain) was documented in a study of OX40 agonist ivuxolimab in advanced cancers. Overall study context: Antecedent anti-PD-1, anti-PD-L1 or anti-CTLA-4 therapy was permissible, with roughly 36% having received some. Study results and caveats: Some nonresponders additionally presented with little normalized T-cell clonal expansion.

Regarding this clone: Its matching antigen is unknown.

The V and J ends lost 3 bases and 4 bases, in that order; junction bases with no gene match: 2. The length of the CDR3 is 15 residues. Germline-derived CDR1 and CDR2 are SGHTA and FQGNSA. Data came from immunoSEQ multiplex PCR; TCRdb stores just in-frame clones and leaves some out. This table has about 15,000 clones, approximately 82% appearing once. This chain connects TRBV7-2 to TRBJ2-1; 11 positions agree with TRBD2. Sample: CD4+ or CD8+ T cells sorted from blood, taken in a trial of the OX40 agonist ivuxolimab. The clonotype originates from an adult with an advanced solid tumor such as melanoma, head and neck, liver or kidney cancer. The CDR3 DNA reads as TGTGCCAGCAGCTTTGTAGCGGGAGGGTACAATGAGCAGTTCTTC. It is translated as CASSFVAGGYNEQFF.